Listed below are T cell receptor beta chains from one sample, sequenced in a study of blood T cells in healthy people across ages. TCRdb redid the calling of the 5' RACE reads with MiXCR, one entry per CDR3 protein. This table holds hundreds of thousands of distinct CDR3 sequences, 55% to 70% found once. The sequenced sample consisted of blood. These TCRs come from a man aged 25-40 years in good health. Each CDR3 is given with its conserved first and last residue. The D gene is left open where the match is weak. Only some rows state a clone size, as once, few, many or a class for expanded clones.

cdr3_nt cdr3_aa d_call clone_size j_call cdr3_length v_call
TGTGCCAGCAGTTTCAGAGTGAGCGCAGATACGCAGTATTTT CASSFRVSADTQYF . many TRBJ2-3 14 TRBV12-3/TRBV12-4
TGTGCCAGCAGTTACGGGGCAGAAAGCCCCTATGGCTACACCTTC CASSYGAESPYGYTF . . TRBJ1-2 15 TRBV6-5
TGTGCCAGCAGCCCTCGGGACAGACCTAATTCACCCCTCCACTTT CASSPRDRPNSPLHF TRBD1 . TRBJ1-6 15 TRBV9
TGTGCCAGCACTGGCCTCGGGACAGCTTTGTATAATTCACCCCTCCACTTT CASTGLGTALYNSPLHF TRBD1 once TRBJ1-6 17 TRBV27
TGTGCCAGCACCCGAAGCGGGAGTAGCTCCTACGAGCAGTACTTC CASTRSGSSSYEQYF TRBD2 . TRBJ2-7 15 TRBV12-3/TRBV12-4
TGTGCCAGCAGCCCGCCCCCTGCTAGCGGGGGGATATACAATGAGCAGTTCTTC CASSPPPASGGIYNEQFF TRBD2 . TRBJ2-1 18 TRBV7-9
TGTGCCAGCAGCGAGTCACCAGGTAGAGCAGGGGTTGGCGATGGCTACACCTTC CASSESPGRAGVGDGYTF . . TRBJ1-2 18 TRBV9
TGTGCCAGCAGCTTTGGACAGGGGGGCAATGAGCAGTTCTTC CASSFGQGGNEQFF TRBD1 once TRBJ2-1 14 TRBV7-2
TGTGCCAGCAGCGAAGGTGGGACAGCCCTTCCAAGAATGAACACTGAAGCTTTCTTT CASSEGGTALPRMNTEAFF . . TRBJ1-1 19 TRBV21-1
TGCAGTGCTTCACCAGGGGCTAGCAATCAGCCCCAGCATTTT CSASPGASNQPQHF . few TRBJ1-5 14 TRBV20-1
TGTGCCAGCAGCCGCAAGTCCTCGGGGATGAATGGCTACACCTTC CASSRKSSGMNGYTF . once TRBJ1-2 15 TRBV4-2
TGTGCCAGCAGTCTTGCGGCGAACACAGATACGCAGTATTTT CASSLAANTDTQYF . once TRBJ2-3 14 TRBV7-2
TGCAGTGCCCCCGGGAGAATCAGCTATAATTCACCCCTCCACTTT CSAPGRISYNSPLHF . . TRBJ1-6 15 TRBV20-1
TGTGCCAGCACCCATGTACAGGGGGAGGGTTCACCCCTCCACTTT CASTHVQGEGSPLHF TRBD1 once TRBJ1-6 15 TRBV7-2
TGCAGTGCCCTCGACCCGACAGGGCGCGGCTACACCTTC CSALDPTGRGYTF TRBD1 . TRBJ1-2 13 TRBV20-1
TGCAGCGCCGGTACAGGGGGCTCAGGTGGCTACACCTTC CSAGTGGSGGYTF TRBD1 . TRBJ1-2 13 TRBV29-1
TGTGCCAGCAGTTATAGGCACAGGGGTACAGATACGCAGTATTTT CASSYRHRGTDTQYF TRBD1 . TRBJ2-3 15 TRBV28
TGTGCCATCAGTGAGTTCTGGACAGGGAGGACTGAAGCTTTCTTT CAISEFWTGRTEAFF TRBD1 . TRBJ1-1 15 TRBV10-3
TGTGCCAGCATCGCCGATGGCGTCTATGGCTACACCTTC CASIADGVYGYTF . few TRBJ1-2 13 TRBV6-2/TRBV6-3
TGTGCCAGCAGCTACGGGACTAGCGGGAGGGATACGCAGTATTTT CASSYGTSGRDTQYF TRBD2 few TRBJ2-3 15 TRBV7-8
TGTGCCAGCAGCTCGCCGTACTTC CASSSPYF . few TRBJ2-5 8 TRBV5-6
TGTGCCTGGAGTGCCCCTGGAGTAGGGAGTCGGCAGTACTTC CAWSAPGVGSRQYF . . TRBJ2-7 14 TRBV30
TGCAGTGCTAGAGATCAACTAGGGAATAATCAGCCCCAGCATTTT CSARDQLGNNQPQHF . . TRBJ1-5 15 TRBV20-1
TGCGCCAGCAGCGCCTTCATCGTCACTAGCGGGAGTAGAGATACGCAGTATTTT CASSAFIVTSGSRDTQYF TRBD2 . TRBJ2-3 18 TRBV5-1
TGTGCCAGCAGGGGGGCAGGAAGGTACGAGCAGTACTTC CASRGAGRYEQYF . . TRBJ2-7 13 TRBV6-1
TGCAGTGCTCACAGCCGACCCCGAGGCGAGACCCAGTACTTC CSAHSRPRGETQYF . . TRBJ2-5 14 TRBV20-1
TGTGCCAGCAGCCAGACGACACGACCGCCGACCAATGAGCAGTTCTTC CASSQTTRPPTNEQFF . . TRBJ2-1 16 TRBV4-2
TGTGCCACCTCGAAGGAGGGAGCGGAGGAACCCAATGAGCAGTTCTTC CATSKEGAEEPNEQFF . . TRBJ2-1 16 TRBV15
TGTGCCAGCAGTGAAGGGGTGGGAGGAGGTTACAATGAGCAGTTCTTC CASSEGVGGGYNEQFF . . TRBJ2-1 16 TRBV6-1
TGCAGTGCTGGACCGGGATCCAGCTTCAGTGGCTACACCTTC CSAGPGSSFSGYTF . . TRBJ1-2 14 TRBV20-1
TGTGCCAGCAGCTTAAATGGCGGATTCACAGATACGCAGTATTTT CASSLNGGFTDTQYF . . TRBJ2-3 15 TRBV7-3
TGTGCCAGCAGCTTGGCGGACGGGACTAGCGGGAGGAGGGGCGTTTACGAGCAGTACTTC CASSLADGTSGRRGVYEQYF TRBD2 . TRBJ2-7 20 TRBV7-2
TGCAGTGCGGAGTTGGACAGGGAGTACGAGCAGTACTTC CSAELDREYEQYF TRBD1 few TRBJ2-7 13 TRBV20-1
TGCAGTGCTAGGCGCGGGGGCTATTCCTACGAGCAGTACTTC CSARRGGYSYEQYF . . TRBJ2-7 14 TRBV20-1
TGCGCCAGCAGCTTGGCGGGGAACCCCTCCTACGAGCAGTACTTC CASSLAGNPSYEQYF . few TRBJ2-7 15 TRBV5-1
TGTGCCAGCAGTGAAGTGGGGCAGAGAAGCTATGGCTACACCTTC CASSEVGQRSYGYTF . . TRBJ1-2 15 TRBV6-1
TGTGCCAGCAGTTTACGACTGGGCGGCTATGGCTACACCTTC CASSLRLGGYGYTF . few TRBJ1-2 14 TRBV27
TGTGCCAGCAGTGACTCCCACTCATCGCTCATGAACACTGAAGCTTTCTTT CASSDSHSSLMNTEAFF . once TRBJ1-1 17 TRBV25-1
TGTGCCAGCAGTTTACCCGAGAATACGCAGTATTTT CASSLPENTQYF . few TRBJ2-3 12 TRBV12-3/TRBV12-4
TGTGCCACCAGACACAGGGGAGGGTATGGCTACACCTTC CATRHRGGYGYTF TRBD1 . TRBJ1-2 13 TRBV15
TGCAGTGCCGATAGCGGGGGCGCCTACAATGAGCAGTTCTTC CSADSGGAYNEQFF TRBD2 many TRBJ2-1 14 TRBV20-1
TGCGCCAGCAGCCAAGATAGGCTAGCGGGAGTTTACGAGCAGTACTTC CASSQDRLAGVYEQYF TRBD2 . TRBJ2-7 16 TRBV4-3
TGTGCCACCCGGGTTGCGGGGGGGATGGTAGAGACCCAGTACTTC CATRVAGGMVETQYF TRBD2 . TRBJ2-5 15 TRBV10-3
TGTGCCAGCAGCCGTGCCGGGACTAGCGGGAGTGTCTACAATGAGCAGTTCTTC CASSRAGTSGSVYNEQFF TRBD2 . TRBJ2-1 18 TRBV7-9
TGCAGTGCTCGACCCGACAGGCTGGATAGGTACTATGGCTACACCTTC CSARPDRLDRYYGYTF . few TRBJ1-2 16 TRBV20-1